This entry lists 10 T cell receptor beta chains sequenced from one sample in a study of Ad26.COV2.S vaccination and SARS-CoV-2 variants. The assay was immunoSEQ multiplex PCR, and TCRdb's table has in-frame clones only and misses some. In the table there are about 350,000 clones, about 91% of which are singletons. Sample: peripheral blood, taken after recovery from COVID-19. The receptor source for this set is a human donor who had recovered from COVID-19.

This clone appeared once. The chain links TRBV12-3 or TRBV12-4 to TRBJ1-6; TRBD1 aligns across 9 bases. This CDR3 has 13 amino acids. V lost 6 bases, J lost 10 bases, and 4 bases stayed unmatched. The CDR3 DNA reads TGTGCCAGCAGAGACAGGGGGGTATCACCCCTCCACTTT. Protein product: CASRDRGVSPLHF.

The rearrangement uses TRBV7-3 and TRBJ2-3; D perhaps matches TRBD1 (7 bases). CDR1 and CDR2 from the germline V gene are SGHTA and FQGTGA. The germline V and J ends were trimmed by 4 bases and 2 bases, with 10 bases remaining between them. The CDR3 is made up of 14 amino acids. CDR3 amino acids: CASSSGGYTDTQYF. In DNA form, the CDR3 reads TGTGCCAGCAGCTCAGGGGGGTACACAGATACGCAGTATTTT.

Points on this clone: The sample holds other DNA sequences that translate to the same CDR3. The chain combines TRBV6-5 with TRBJ1-1; D perhaps matches TRBD1 (6 bases). The CDR3 has 15 amino acids. V lost 4 bases and J lost 0, with 12 bases in between. Germline V CDR1 and CDR2: MNHEY, SVGAGI. In nucleotides, the CDR3 is TGTGCCAGCAGTTCCTACGGACAGATGAACACTGAAGCTTTCTTT. Translation: CASSSYGQMNTEAFF.

The chain uses TRBV5-1 and TRBJ1-1; 7 nucleotides match TRBD1. The germline CDR1 and CDR2 sequences are SGHRS and YFSETQ. This CDR3 has 15 residues. Trimming at V came to 2 bases and at J to 2 bases, leaving 6 bases not matched to a gene. For the CDR3, the DNA is TGCGCCAGCAGCTTCGGGGGACAGCCAAACACTGAAGCTTTCTTT. Its protein is CASSFGGQPNTEAFF.

The V and J genes are TRBV19 and TRBJ1-1; the D is unclear. The CDR3 covers 11 residues. Germline V gene data show CDR1 as LNHDA and CDR2 as SQIVND (reference sequence). The V end was cut by 8 bases, the J end by 1 base, with 5 bases between. The CDR3 DNA reads as TGTGCCAGTTTTAGGAACACTGAAGCTTTCTTT. It yields the protein CASFRNTEAFF. The whole variable domain, remainder taken from reference TRBV19 and TRBJ1-1, is DGGITQSPKYLFRKEGQNVTLSCEQNLNHDAMYWYRQDPGQGLRLIYYSQIVNDFQKGDIAEGYSVSREKKESFPLTVTSAQKNPTAFYLCASFRNTEAFFGQGTRLTVV.

CDR3 nucleotide sequence: TGTGCCAGCAGCTTCAGGACAGGGAAATACGAGCAGTACTTC. Translating it yields CASSFRTGKYEQYF. The chain joins TRBV13 to TRBJ2-7; 8 bases are a match to TRBD1. J gave up 4 bases and V 3 bases, and 5 bases lay outside the gene matches. Germline V lookup: CDR1 PRHDT, CDR2 FYEKMQ (reference sequence). This CDR3 comprises 14 residues.

The V call is TRBV6-6, the J call TRBJ1-2, with D possibly TRBD1 on 5 matching bases. This CDR3 has 17 residues. Germline loops: CDR1 MNHNY, CDR2 SVGAGI (reference sequence). Trimming stripped 6 bases from V and 4 bases from J, with 24 bases between. The CDR3 sequence: CASSRGTPRTPLYGYTF. CDR3 coding DNA: TGTGCCAGCAGCCGAGGGACCCCGCGAACTCCCCTCTATGGCTACACCTTC.

The J gene is TRBJ2-2, the V gene TRBV4-3, with D hard to call. Germline lookup yields CDR1 LGHNA and CDR2 YSLEER. This CDR3 has 16 residues. The V end lost 0 bases, the J end lost 4 bases, and 12 bases lay between the germline ends. The CDR3 loop is CASSQDIQEITGELFF. CDR3 bases: TGCGCCAGCAGCCAAGATATCCAGGAAATCACCGGGGAGCTGTTTTTT.

This chain joins TRBV5-1 and TRBJ2-2, with 9 nucleotides matching TRBD1. The V and J ends lost 2 bases and 0 bases, in that order; junction bases with no gene match: 8. Germline-derived CDR1 and CDR2 are SGHRS and YFSETQ. This CDR3 has 18 residues. The CDR3 protein is CASSFRPGTGTNTGELFF. CDR3 nucleotide sequence: TGCGCCAGCAGCTTTCGGCCCGGGACAGGGACGAACACCGGGGAGCTGTTTTTT.

The V call is TRBV6-5, the J call TRBJ1-1; TRBD1 matches at 7 bases. There are 14 residues in the CDR3. The V segment lost 7 bases and the J segment 2 bases; nucleotides outside the gene matches: 7. Germline values: CDR1 MNHEY, CDR2 SVGAGI. The CDR3 DNA follows: TGTGCCAGCAAAAGACAGGGTTCTAACACTGAAGCTTTCTTT. This sequence encodes CASKRQGSNTEAFF.